Presented here are 31 T cell receptor beta chains from one specimen sequenced in a study of T cells after yellow fever vaccination. TCRdb passed the 5' RACE reads through MiXCR, listing each CDR3 protein once. The sample contains 300,000 or so distinct CDR3 sequences, under 15% of which appear only once. The material was CD4+ T cells sorted from PBMCs, obtained 45 days after the yellow fever booster vaccination. These receptors all come from a man aged 25-45 years who received the YFV17D yellow fever vaccine.

This rearrangement joins TRBV4-2 to TRBJ2-2; D ambiguous. The CDR3 extends over 13 amino acids. Trimming left V 4 bases short and J 6 bases short, with 9 bases between. Per the germline V gene, CDR1 is LGHNA and CDR2 is YNFKEQ. The CDR3 DNA reads as TGTGCCAGCAGCCCCCGCTTATCCGGGGAGCTGTTTTTT. Protein sequence: CASSPRLSGELFF.

This clonotype was counted between two and nine times. The genes are TRBV5-1 and TRBJ1-4; 9 bases are a match to TRBD1. The CDR3 has 15 amino acids. Germline V gene data show CDR1 as SGHRS and CDR2 as YFSETQ. The V segment lost 1 base and the J segment 7 bases; nucleotides outside the gene matches: 5. The CDR3: CASSLTGGDGEKLFF. The CDR3 nucleotides read TGCGCCAGCAGCTTGACAGGGGGCGATGGTGAAAAACTGTTTTTT.

A few counts support this clonotype. The chain couples TRBV10-3 to TRBJ1-5; D might be TRBD1 (5 bases). V lost 4 bases, J lost 2 bases, and 9 bases lay in between. In germline, CDR1 is ENHRY, CDR2 SYGVKD. The CDR3 totals 14 residues. For the CDR3, the DNA is TGTGCCATCAGTGGGGGCCGGGGCAATCAGCCCCAGCATTTT. It translates to CAISGGRGNQPQHF.

Worth noting for this clonotype: A much larger clone lies one base from this, so it may be a read error. The rearrangement links TRBV5-1 to TRBJ2-5; possibly TRBD1 for D (6 bases). This CDR3 comprises 13 residues. Germline assignment: CDR1 SGHRS and CDR2 YFSETQ. Trimming removed 4 bases from V and 5 bases from J, with 12 bases in between. The CDR3 DNA sequence: TGCGCCAGCAGCAACCGGGACAAGGAGACCCAGTACTTC. This translates into CASSNRDKETQYF.

This clonotype was seen a few times. The chain uses TRBV7-8 and TRBJ2-1, with TRBD2 identical over 7 bases. The CDR3 extends over 17 amino acids. After removal of 4 bases from V and 5 bases from J, the junction contained 14 bases not matched to a gene. The germline V gene encodes CDR1 SGHVS and CDR2 FQNEAQ. DNA of the CDR3: TGTGCCAGCAGCTCTTATATGGGTGGCGGGAGTAACAATGAGCAGTTCTTC. Protein sequence: CASSSYMGGGSNNEQFF.

V is TRBV5-5 and J is TRBJ2-3, with D possibly being TRBD1 or TRBD2 (5 bases each). Germline lookup yields CDR1 SGHKS and CDR2 YYEKEE (reference sequence). The length of the CDR3 is 13 residues. V gave up 3 bases and J gave up 10 bases, with 15 bases separating them. DNA for the CDR3: TGTGCCAGCAGCTGGGACGGACCGTGGGCGCAGTATTTT. Translated, it gives CASSWDGPWAQYF.

This clonotype was observed a handful of times. Here the CDR3 DNA reads TGTGCCAGCAGCCGTCTCCTGACTAGCGGGAGGGCCGGGGAGACCCAGTACTTC. Its translation: CASSRLLTSGRAGETQYF. V is TRBV14 and J is TRBJ2-5, with 14 bases that match TRBD2. This CDR3 has 18 amino acids. V gave up 4 bases and J gave up 5 bases; unmatched junction bases: 12. CDR1 and CDR2 from the germline V gene are SGHDN and FVKESK.

This clonotype was detected a few times. The CDR3 nucleotides are TGCAGTGCTCCTCGGGACAGTGGCTCCCAGCCCCAGCATTTT. This gives the protein CSAPRDSGSQPQHF. The chain links TRBV20-1 to TRBJ1-5, with 7 bases identical to TRBD1. Germline V lookup: CDR1 DFQATT, CDR2 SNEGSKA (reference sequence). There are 14 residues in the CDR3. J was trimmed by 7 bases and V by 5 bases; bases with no gene match: 11.

This clonotype was counted between two and nine times. J is TRBJ2-3 and V is TRBV10-1; 12 bases are a match to TRBD2. Germline values: CDR1 WNHNN, CDR2 SYGVQD (reference sequence). The CDR3 is 16 amino acids. V lost 5 bases and J lost 2; bases outside the gene matches: 5. The CDR3 DNA follows: TGCGCCAGCAGTCGGACTAGCGGGACGTACACAGATACGCAGTATTTT. It codes for CASSRTSGTYTDTQYF.

The J gene is TRBJ1-1, the V gene TRBV18; 7 nucleotides line up with TRBD1. Germline V gene lookup returns CDR1 KGHSH and CDR2 LQKENI. With V trimmed by 3 bases and J by 5 bases, 3 bases remained unmatched. The CDR3 is 13 residues long. This CDR3 is CASSPQGETEAFF. CDR3 coding DNA: TGTGCCAGCTCACCCCAGGGGGAGACTGAAGCTTTCTTT. The full variable domain, completed using reference TRBV18 and TRBJ1-1, is NAGVMQNPRHLVRRRGQEARLRCSPMKGHSHVYWYRQLPEEGLKFMVYLQKENIIDESGMPKERFSAEFPKEGPSILRIQQVVRGDSAAYFCASSPQGETEAFFGQGTRLTVV.

This clonotype was picked up many times. The chain recombines TRBV28 with TRBJ2-1, with 7 bases that match TRBD1. The CDR3 consists of 14 residues. Germline trimming cut 4 bases from V and 3 bases from J; bases unmatched to any gene: 3. Germline V gives CDR1 MDHEN, CDR2 SYDVKM. Written as DNA, the CDR3 is TGTGCCAGCAGTTGGGGACAGAGCTACAATGAGCAGTTCTTC. Amino acids: CASSWGQSYNEQFF.

The chain carries TRBV30 and TRBJ2-7; possible D gene TRBD1, 5 bases. Trimming shortened V by 5 bases and J by 5 bases, and 16 bases separated the two germline ends. CDR3 length: 13 residues. Looked up from germline, CDR1 is GTSNPN and CDR2 is SVGIG (reference sequence). The CDR3 loop is CAWARGFEDEQYF. In DNA, the CDR3 is TGTGCCTGGGCTAGGGGCTTTGAGGACGAGCAGTACTTC.

The chain recombines TRBV6-2 or TRBV6-3 with TRBJ2-5, with 10 positions matching TRBD1. V lost 4 bases and J lost 4; bases outside the gene matches: 6. The CDR3 is made up of 15 amino acids. Germline CDR1 is MNHEY and CDR2 is SVGEGT. As DNA, the CDR3 is TGTGCCAGCAGTTTCGGGACAGGGGACGTAGAGACCCAGTACTTC. It yields the protein CASSFGTGDVETQYF.

This chain links TRBV20-1 with TRBJ1-2, with 11 positions matching TRBD1. CDR3 length: 16 amino acids. Germline trimming cut 0 bases from V and 7 bases from J; bases unmatched to any gene: 10. Germline loops: CDR1 DFQATT, CDR2 SNEGSKA (reference sequence). For the CDR3, the DNA is TGCAGTGCTAGAGACCGCTTCGGACAGGGGGCAACTGGCTACACCTTC. Its translation is CSARDRFGQGATGYTF.

This clonotype was seen a few times. The chain has TRBV7-2 and TRBJ2-3; D is ambiguous. There are 13 residues in the CDR3. Germline V CDR1 and CDR2: SGHTA, FQGNSA. V shed 7 bases and J shed 9 bases, with 17 bases lying between them. The CDR3 reads CASTLPGVGTQYF. CDR3 coding DNA: TGTGCCAGCACCCTTCCTGGGGTAGGGACGCAGTATTTT.

This clonotype came up many times. The chain uses TRBV20-1 and TRBJ2-1; 11 bases fit TRBD2. Germline V gene lookup returns CDR1 DFQATT and CDR2 SNEGSKA (reference sequence). The length of the CDR3 is 12 residues. The CDR3 nucleotides read TGCAAGTTGACTAGCGGGATTGATGAGCAGTTCTTC. Protein sequence: CKLTSGIDEQFF.

This clonotype turned up a few times. CDR3 amino acids: CASTSMTTYNEQFF. The CDR3 bases are TGTGCCAGCACCTCTATGACGACCTACAATGAGCAGTTCTTC. This chain connects TRBV12-3 or TRBV12-4 to TRBJ2-1; D remains ambiguous. Deletions cut 7 bases from V and 2 bases from J, with 12 bases between. The CDR3 has 14 residues.

The chain combines TRBV12-3 or TRBV12-4 with TRBJ2-2; perhaps TRBD2 as D (6 bases). The CDR3 contains 13 residues. With 6 bases removed from V and 7 bases from J, the gap between germline ends came to 12 bases. The CDR3: CASSSSVIGELFF. CDR3 coding DNA: TGTGCCAGCAGCTCTAGCGTTATCGGGGAGCTGTTTTTT.

This clonotype was recorded a few times. This chain links TRBV20-1 with TRBJ2-7, with D perhaps TRBD1 or TRBD2 (5 bases each). CDR1 and CDR2 (germline): DFQATT, SNEGSKA (reference sequence). The CDR3 contains 14 residues. The V end lost 5 bases, the J end lost 2 bases, and 16 bases lay between the germline ends. The CDR3 DNA follows: TGCAGTGCTGGGCCCGGGACGCTTCCCTACGAGCAGTACTTC. Amino acid sequence: CSAGPGTLPYEQYF.

The chain is built from TRBV7-2 and TRBJ2-3; 13 nucleotides align to TRBD2. The CDR3 is 15 residues long. The V gene end was trimmed by 4 bases and the J gene end by 5 bases; junction bases not matched to a gene: 3. CDR1 and CDR2 from the germline V gene are SGHTA and FQGNSA. DNA of the CDR3: TGTGCCAGCAGCTGGGGACTAGCGGGACGAGATACGCAGTATTTT. Protein product: CASSWGLAGRDTQYF. Combining the CDR3 with reference TRBV7-2 and TRBJ2-3 gives the whole variable domain GAGVSQSPSNKVTEKGKDVELRCDPISGHTALYWYRQSLGQGLEFLIYFQGNSAPDKSGLPSDRFSAERTGGSVSTLTIQRTQQEDSAVYLCASSWGLAGRDTQYFGPGTRLTVL.

In this sample, this clonotype turned up many times. The chain is built from TRBV29-1 and TRBJ2-2; perhaps TRBD1 as D (5 bases). Germline V gene lookup returns CDR1 SQVTM and CDR2 ANQGSEA. V dropped 4 bases and J dropped 3 bases, with 12 bases sitting between them. The CDR3 runs 14 residues. The CDR3 spells CSVVPGLHTGELFF. The CDR3 DNA sequence: TGCAGCGTTGTTCCAGGGTTGCACACCGGGGAGCTGTTTTTT.

Notes on this clonotype: One base away lies a much larger clone, so this may be a sequencing read error. This rearrangement joins TRBV14 to TRBJ1-6; tentative D call: TRBD1 (6 bases). Germline V CDR1 and CDR2: SGHDN, FVKESK. The CDR3 sequence is 15 residues long. CDR3 amino acids: CASSQADRKNSHLHF. CDR3 in DNA: TGTGCCAGCAGCCAAGCTGACAGGAAGAATTCACACCTCCACTTT.

This clonotype has more than one count but fewer than ten. The V and J genes are TRBV7-2 and TRBJ2-1, with D unclear. CDR1 SGHTA and CDR2 FQGNSA come from the germline V gene. This CDR3 contains 15 residues. The V end was cut by 3 bases, the J end by 0 bases, with 9 bases between. In DNA form, the CDR3 reads TGTGCCAGCAGCTTCGCTCGGATCTCCTACAATGAGCAGTTCTTC. It yields the protein CASSFARISYNEQFF.

The chain uses TRBV3-1 and TRBJ2-4; D is ambiguous. Germline values: CDR1 LGHDT, CDR2 YNNKEL (reference sequence). The CDR3 contains 14 residues. V dropped 0 bases and J dropped 8 bases, with 11 bases sitting between them. CDR3 in amino acids: CASSQEIRWDIQYF. The CDR3 DNA sequence: TGTGCCAGCAGCCAAGAGATTCGGTGGGACATTCAGTACTTC. Full variable domain (remainder filled in from reference TRBV3-1 and TRBJ2-4): DTAVSQTPKYLVTQMGNDKSIKCEQNLGHDTMYWYKQDSKKFLKIMFSYNNKELIINETVPNRFSPKSPDKAHLNLHINSLELGDSAVYFCASSQEIRWDIQYFGAGTRLSVL.

In its sample, this clonotype was seen a few times. The rearrangement uses TRBV5-1 and TRBJ2-3; 9 nucleotides line up with TRBD2. Looked up from germline, CDR1 is SGHRS and CDR2 is YFSETQ. The CDR3 is 14 amino acids. The junction had 4 bases not matched to a gene; V was cut back by 4 bases and J by 4 bases. In nucleotides, the CDR3 is TGCGCCAGCAGCACCGGGACTAGCCCAGATACGCAGTATTTT. This translates into CASSTGTSPDTQYF.

The chain employs TRBV7-2 and TRBJ2-5; 7 bases fit TRBD1. The V gene end was trimmed by 1 base and the J gene end by 7 bases; junction bases not matched to a gene: 9. The CDR3 runs 15 residues. Germline V CDR1 and CDR2: SGHTA, FQGNSA. CDR3 in DNA: TGTGCCAGCAGCTTAGGGTCAGGGTCAGGGGGGACCCAGTACTTC. Its translation is CASSLGSGSGGTQYF.

This clonotype occurred a few times. This chain links TRBV7-2 with TRBJ2-5, with D tentatively TRBD2 (5 bases). Trimming took off 5 bases at V and 5 bases at J, with 15 bases between the two ends. From germline, CDR1 is SGHTA and CDR2 FQGNSA. The CDR3 covers 14 residues. CDR3 sequence reads: CASSRGLAAETQYF. The CDR3 region has the DNA TGTGCCAGCAGCCGAGGACTGGCTGCGGAGACCCAGTACTTC.

This clonotype was seen only a few times. An end of the junction does not agree with germline; a read error may underlie this. This chain connects TRBV7-9 to TRBJ2-7; D not resolved. Per germline, CDR1 SEHNR and CDR2 FQNEAQ (reference sequence). CDR3 length equals 11 residues. CDR3 protein: CASSLESWSEF. DNA of the CDR3: TGTGCCAGCAGCTTAGAAAGCTGGTCCGAATTC.

Ten or more counts support this clonotype. The rearrangement uses TRBV12-3 or TRBV12-4 and TRBJ2-7; D remains ambiguous. The CDR3 covers 14 residues. V gave up 2 bases and J gave up 7 bases, with 15 bases separating them. This CDR3 reads CASSLMGFGAEQYF. Here the CDR3 DNA reads TGTGCCAGCAGTTTAATGGGGTTCGGAGCGGAGCAGTACTTC.

This chain uses TRBV11-2 with TRBJ2-2; 9 bases fit TRBD1. After removal of 5 bases from V and 5 bases from J, the junction contained 6 bases not matched to a gene. Germline V CDR1 and CDR2: SGHAT, FQNNGV. The CDR3 runs to 15 residues. CDR3 in DNA: TGTGCCAGCAGCCCCGGACAGGGGAGGACCGGGGAGCTGTTTTTT. It translates to CASSPGQGRTGELFF.

This clonotype was observed a few times. The chain combines TRBV20-1 with TRBJ2-1; the D is unclear. CDR1 and CDR2 from the germline V gene are DFQATT and SNEGSKA (reference sequence). This CDR3 contains 12 residues. Between the trimmed V and J ends, which lost 5 bases and 7 bases, there was a span of 12 bases. The CDR3 reads CSALRSGNEQFF. CDR3 DNA sequence: TGCAGTGCTCTCCGATCTGGGAATGAGCAGTTCTTC.